This T cell receptor (beta chain) was recovered during a study of a mutant IDH1 vaccine in newly diagnosed glioma. As for the study in general: Earlier therapy was either radiotherapy, temozolomide, or both, and most got both.

Regarding this clone: What it binds is not known.

Repertoires were generated with immunoSEQ multiplex PCR, while TCRdb's copy carries only in-frame clones and drops some. The sample carries roughly 39,000 clones, around 82% recorded once. This CDR3 region has 14 residues. Germline assignment: CDR1 SQVTM and CDR2 ANQGSEA. V dropped 6 bases and J dropped 6; count of bases not matched to a gene: 6. Time point in this sample: week 5, during vaccination. Vaccination used 300 ug of mutant IDH1 20-mer peptide per dose, with topical imiquimod. J is TRBJ2-1 and V is TRBV29-1; 12 bases are shared with TRBD2. Sequenced material: PBMCs, taken from a glioma patient whose treatment included an IDH1 peptide vaccine. The source of this sequence is a middle-aged man with glioma. CDR3 sequence reads: CSVGRLAGANEQFF. CDR3 nucleotide sequence: TGCAGCGTAGGACGACTAGCGGGGGCCAATGAGCAGTTCTTC.